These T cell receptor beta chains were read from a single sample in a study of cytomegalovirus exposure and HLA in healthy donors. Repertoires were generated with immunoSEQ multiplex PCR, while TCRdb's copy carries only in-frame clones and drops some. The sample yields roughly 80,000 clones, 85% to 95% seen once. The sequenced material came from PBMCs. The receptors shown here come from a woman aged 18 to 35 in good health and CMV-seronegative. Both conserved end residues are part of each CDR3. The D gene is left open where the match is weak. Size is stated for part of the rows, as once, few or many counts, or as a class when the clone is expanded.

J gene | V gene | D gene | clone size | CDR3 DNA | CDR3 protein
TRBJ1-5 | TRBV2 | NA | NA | TGTGCCAGCAGTGAAAGGGAGAATCAGCCCCAGCATTTT | CASSERENQPQHF
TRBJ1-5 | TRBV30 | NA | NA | TGTGCCTGGAGTTTGGGGGGGAATCAGCCCCAGCATTTT | CAWSLGGNQPQHF
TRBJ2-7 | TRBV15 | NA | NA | TGTGCCACCAGCAGAGTTATTAATTACGAGCAGTACTTC | CATSRVINYEQYF
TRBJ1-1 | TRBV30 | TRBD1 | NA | TGTGCCTGGACCCGGGACAGGGCGAACACTGAAGCTTTCTTT | CAWTRDRANTEAFF
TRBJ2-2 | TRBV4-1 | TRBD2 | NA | TGCGCCAGCAGCCTCCTGGGACTAGCGGGAGGGCCCGACGGGGAGCTGTTTTTT | CASSLLGLAGGPDGELFF
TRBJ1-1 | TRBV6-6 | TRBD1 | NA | TGTGCCAGCAGCCTACAGGGGAAGAACACTGAAGCTTTCTTT | CASSLQGKNTEAFF
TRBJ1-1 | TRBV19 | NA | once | TGTGCCAGTAGTATTGCGGCGAACACTGAAGCTTTCTTT | CASSIAANTEAFF
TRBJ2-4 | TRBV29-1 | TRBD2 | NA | TGCAGCGTTGGCGGGGGGGCCGATTTAAACATTCAGTACTTC | CSVGGGADLNIQYF
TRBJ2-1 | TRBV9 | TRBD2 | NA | TGTGCCAGCAGCGTACTAGCGGGGTATTACAATGAGCAGTTCTTC | CASSVLAGYYNEQFF
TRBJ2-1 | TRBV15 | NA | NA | TGTGCCACCAGCCCCGGGTCACACGTTGTCAATGAGCAGTTCTTC | CATSPGSHVVNEQFF
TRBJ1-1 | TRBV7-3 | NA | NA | TGTGCCAGCAGCTTAACGAAACAGGGGAACACTGAAGCTTTCTTT | CASSLTKQGNTEAFF
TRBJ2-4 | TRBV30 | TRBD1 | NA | TGTGCCTGGAGTTTCCTGGGGACAGGGAGAGCCAAAAACATTCAGTACTTC | CAWSFLGTGRAKNIQYF
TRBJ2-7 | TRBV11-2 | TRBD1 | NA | TGTGCCAGCAGCCCGGACAGGGGCCGGGACGAGCAGTACTTC | CASSPDRGRDEQYF
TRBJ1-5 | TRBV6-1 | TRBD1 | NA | TGTGCCAGCAGTGCTCTGGGACAGTTTCTAAACAATCAGCCCCAGCATTTT | CASSALGQFLNNQPQHF
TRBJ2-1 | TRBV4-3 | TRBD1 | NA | TGCGCCAGCAGCCAAGCCGGGACAGGGGGCTCTGAGCAGTTCTTC | CASSQAGTGGSEQFF
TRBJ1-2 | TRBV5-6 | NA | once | TGTGCCAGCAGCCCCCGAGGTACTGGAAACTATGGCTACACCTTC | CASSPRGTGNYGYTF
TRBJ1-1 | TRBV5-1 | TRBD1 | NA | TGCGCCAGCAGCTCCTCGGACAGGGGGACTGAAGCTTTCTTT | CASSSSDRGTEAFF
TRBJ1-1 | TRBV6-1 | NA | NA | TGTGCCAGCAGTGAATCGGAGCAGTACTCTGAAGCTTTCTTT | CASSESEQYSEAFF
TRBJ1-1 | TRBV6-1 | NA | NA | TGTGCCAGTCAAGGGGGAATGAACACTGAAGCTTTCTTT | CASQGGMNTEAFF
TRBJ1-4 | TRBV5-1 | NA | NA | TGCGCCAGCAGCCCGGGGGTTGGAGCTACAACTAATGAAAAACTGTTTTTT | CASSPGVGATTNEKLFF
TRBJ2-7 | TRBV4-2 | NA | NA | TGTGCCAGCAGCCAAGAGAGGGGGAGCTACGAGCAGTACTTC | CASSQERGSYEQYF
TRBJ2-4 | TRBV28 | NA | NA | TGTGCCAGCAGTTTACTTGCGAGGGCCAAAAACATTCAGTACTTC | CASSLLARAKNIQYF
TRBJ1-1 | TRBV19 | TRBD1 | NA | TGTGCCAGTAGTGTCTACAACCGGGACAGTCACTCCTTTTACACTGAAGCTTTCTTT | CASSVYNRDSHSFYTEAFF
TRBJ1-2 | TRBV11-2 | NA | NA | TGTGCCAGCAGCACTGACAGCTATGGCTACACCTTC | CASSTDSYGYTF
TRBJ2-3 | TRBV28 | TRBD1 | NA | TGTGCCAGCAGTTTCGGACAGGGTCGGGGCACAGATACGCAGTATTTT | CASSFGQGRGTDTQYF
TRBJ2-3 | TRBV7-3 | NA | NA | TGTGCCAGCAGCTTGCCGGGAGATACGCAGTATTTT | CASSLPGDTQYF
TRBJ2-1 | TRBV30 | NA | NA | TGTGCCTGGAGTGTACTCGGCGGTGACAATGAGCAGTTCTTC | CAWSVLGGDNEQFF
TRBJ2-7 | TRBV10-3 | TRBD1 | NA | TGTGCCATCAGTGAGTCGGGACAGTCCTACGAGCAGTACTTC | CAISESGQSYEQYF
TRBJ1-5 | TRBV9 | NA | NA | TGTGCCAGCAGCGTAGGGTCGAATAGTCAGCCCCAGCATTTT | CASSVGSNSQPQHF
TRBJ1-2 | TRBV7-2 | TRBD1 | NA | TGTGCCAGCAGCCACGACAGGGGCCCTGGGGATGGCTACACCTTC | CASSHDRGPGDGYTF
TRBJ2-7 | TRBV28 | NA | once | TGTGCCAGCAGAGCTGAGAGCTCCTACGAGCAGTACTTC | CASRAESSYEQYF
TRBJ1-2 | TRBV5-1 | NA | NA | TGCGCCAGCAGTGAACAGGGTGGATATGGCTACACCTTC | CASSEQGGYGYTF
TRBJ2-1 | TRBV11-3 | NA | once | TGTGCCAGCAGCTCTGGACAGAGCTCCTACAATGAGCAGTTCTTC | CASSSGQSSYNEQFF
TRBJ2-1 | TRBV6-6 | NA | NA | TGTGCCAGCAGTTACCCACCGCAGGGTGGCAATGAGCAGTTCTTC | CASSYPPQGGNEQFF
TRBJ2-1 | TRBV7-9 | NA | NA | TGTGCCAGCAGCTTAATTTCTGGGGCCAGAAATGAGCAGTTCTTC | CASSLISGARNEQFF
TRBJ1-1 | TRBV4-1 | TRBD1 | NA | TGCGCCAGCAGCCAAGGTCTCAGGGGGCGCGAAGCTTTCTTT | CASSQGLRGREAFF
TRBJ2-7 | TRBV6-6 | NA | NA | TGTGCCAGCAGTTTCGAGGGAAACTACGAGCAGTACTTC | CASSFEGNYEQYF
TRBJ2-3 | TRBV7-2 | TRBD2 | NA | TGTGCCAGCAGCTTAATTGCGGGGGACACAGATACGCAGTATTTT | CASSLIAGDTDTQYF
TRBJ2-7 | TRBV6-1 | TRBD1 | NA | TGTGCCAGCAGTTTTGGGACAGGGGCCTACGAGCAGTACTTC | CASSFGTGAYEQYF
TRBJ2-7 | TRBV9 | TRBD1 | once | TGTGCCAGCAGCGTAGACGGGACAGGGGTAGGCGAGCAGTACTTC | CASSVDGTGVGEQYF
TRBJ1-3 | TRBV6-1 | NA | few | TGTGCCAGCAGTGAAGTCGGAGTAACTGGAAACACCATATATTTT | CASSEVGVTGNTIYF
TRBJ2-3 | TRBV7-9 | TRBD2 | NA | TGTGCCAGCAGTCCAACACTAGCGGGTAGCACAGATACGCAGTATTTT | CASSPTLAGSTDTQYF
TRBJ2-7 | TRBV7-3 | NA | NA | TGTGCCAGCAGCTTAGACAGTACCCCCTCCTACGAGCAGTACTTC | CASSLDSTPSYEQYF
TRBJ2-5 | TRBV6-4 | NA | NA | TGTGCCAGCAGCCGTCCAGGGAACCAGTACTTC | CASSRPGNQYF
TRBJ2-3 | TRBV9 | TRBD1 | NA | TGTGCCAGCAGCGTAGGAGTGGACAGGGGACGAGATACGCAGTATTTT | CASSVGVDRGRDTQYF
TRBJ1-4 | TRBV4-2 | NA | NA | TGTGCCAGCAGCCCCCAGGGATCTAATGAAAAACTGTTTTTT | CASSPQGSNEKLFF
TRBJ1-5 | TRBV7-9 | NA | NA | TGTGCCAGCAGCTTAGGGGGCGATCAGCCCCAGCATTTT | CASSLGGDQPQHF
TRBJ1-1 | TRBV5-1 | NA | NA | TGCGCCAGCAGCTCCTTACCCGCAGGGGCAGCTGAAGCTTTCTTT | CASSSLPAGAAEAFF
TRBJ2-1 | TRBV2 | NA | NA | TGTGCCAGCAGTTTGACAGGAGATTATGAGCAGTTCTTC | CASSLTGDYEQFF
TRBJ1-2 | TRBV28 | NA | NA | TGTGCCAGCAGTTTTTTGTATTCCTCTAACTATGGCTACACCTTC | CASSFLYSSNYGYTF
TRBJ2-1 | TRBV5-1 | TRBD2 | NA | TGCGCCAGCAGCTTGGGTCTAGCGGGAGGGCCGGGTAATGAGCAGTTCTTC | CASSLGLAGGPGNEQFF
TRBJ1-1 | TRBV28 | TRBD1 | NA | TGTGCCAGCAGTCTACAGGGGGTGAACACTGAAGCTTTCTTT | CASSLQGVNTEAFF
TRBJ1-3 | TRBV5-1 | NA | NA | TGCGCCAGCAGCTGGAACCTTTTACAGGGAACTGGAAACACCATATATTTT | CASSWNLLQGTGNTIYF
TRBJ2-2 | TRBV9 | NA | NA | TGTGCCAGCAGCGCTGAGATCGGGAGCGACACCGGGGAGCTGTTTTTT | CASSAEIGSDTGELFF
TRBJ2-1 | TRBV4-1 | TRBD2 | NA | TGCGCCAGCAGCCACCCCAGGCCCAGCGGGAGCAACAATGAGCAGTTCTTC | CASSHPRPSGSNNEQFF